A single sample is the source of the 17 T cell receptor beta chains below, sequenced in a study of blood T cell repertoires in COVID-19. Profiling relied on immunoSEQ multiplex PCR, and the TCRdb table lists in-frame clones only, not all of them. The sample yields approximately 61,000 clones, about 78% seen once. Material for sequencing was peripheral blood. These receptors were taken from a man of 80 years or more with active or convalescent COVID-19.

The rearrangement joins TRBV27 to TRBJ2-7, with TRBD2 matching 7 bases. This CDR3 contains 13 residues. Germline-derived CDR1 and CDR2 are MNHEY and SMNVEV (reference sequence). J gave up 0 bases and V 6 bases, and 2 bases lay outside the gene matches. Here the CDR3 DNA reads TGTGCCAGCAGACCGGGAGGCTCCTACGAGCAGTACTTC. This translates into CASRPGGSYEQYF.

This CDR3 reads CASAGTGGGYTF. The CDR3 DNA reads as TGTGCCAGCGCCGGGACAGGGGGCGGCTACACCTTC. The chain uses TRBV18 and TRBJ1-2; 12 nucleotides match TRBD1. The junction had 3 bases not matched to a gene; V was cut back by 8 bases and J by 8 bases. In germline, CDR1 is KGHSH, CDR2 LQKENI. The CDR3 loop spans 12 amino acids.

The chain joins TRBV10-1 to TRBJ1-1; 7 nucleotides align to TRBD1. V lost 3 bases and J lost 10; bases outside the gene matches: 14. The CDR3 has 15 amino acids. CDR1 is WNHNN, CDR2 SYGVQD, per germline (reference sequence). The CDR3 sequence: CASSDYHKGGQTAFF. The CDR3 bases are TGCGCCAGCAGTGACTACCACAAGGGGGGACAGACAGCTTTCTTT.

This clone was detected a few times. The J gene is TRBJ2-1, the V gene TRBV5-4, with TRBD2 matching 14 bases. CDR1 and CDR2 (germline): SGHNT, YYREEE (reference sequence). The length of the CDR3 is 20 residues. V dropped 0 bases and J dropped 0; count of bases not matched to a gene: 8. The CDR3, as DNA: TGTGCCAGCAGCTTGGCCCTGGGACTAGCGGGAGTGAGCTCCTACAATGAGCAGTTCTTC. Its protein is CASSLALGLAGVSSYNEQFF.

V gene TRBV7-3 combines with J gene TRBJ1-1; D is ambiguous. The CDR3 covers 13 residues. Germline V gives CDR1 SGHTA, CDR2 FQGTGA. V was pared by 2 bases and J by 5 bases, with 9 bases between. As DNA, the CDR3 is TGTGCCAGCAGCTTAGGAGGAGCTACTGAAGCTTTCTTT. It is translated as CASSLGGATEAFF. Filled out from reference TRBV7-3 and TRBJ1-1, the complete variable domain reads GAGVSQTPSNKVTEKGKYVELRCDPISGHTALYWYRQSLGQGPEFLIYFQGTGAADDSGLPNDRFFAVRPEGSVSTLKIQRTERGDSAVYLCASSLGGATEAFFGQGTRLTVV.

This clone was seen more than once but under ten times. The J gene is TRBJ2-7, the V gene TRBV29-1, with 8 bases aligning to TRBD1. V lost 7 bases, J lost 3 bases, and 5 bases stayed unmatched. Looked up from germline, CDR1 is SQVTM and CDR2 is ANQGSEA. This CDR3 comprises 12 residues. The CDR3 DNA reads TGCAGCGGCGGACAGGGTATCTACGAGCAGTACTTC. Translating it yields CSGGQGIYEQYF.

The chain couples TRBV30 to TRBJ2-7; a weak D match, TRBD2 (6 bases). Between the trimmed V and J ends, which lost 5 bases and 4 bases, there was a span of 12 bases. There are 12 residues in the CDR3. Germline V gene data show CDR1 as GTSNPN and CDR2 as SVGIG (reference sequence). The CDR3 DNA reads TGTGCCTGGGGCGGGGCGGGGTACGAGCAGTACTTC. It yields the protein CAWGGAGYEQYF.

V gene TRBV18 combines with J gene TRBJ1-1; TRBD1 agrees at 8 bases. Germline V lookup: CDR1 KGHSH, CDR2 LQKENI. This CDR3 is 13 amino acids long. V shed 4 bases and J 4 bases; nucleotides not matched to a gene: 2. The CDR3 reads CASSLTGGTEAFF. The DNA for the CDR3 is TGTGCCAGCTCACTTACAGGGGGCACTGAAGCTTTCTTT.

In its sample, this clone was seen a few times. The chain joins TRBV6-5 to TRBJ2-1; D ambiguous. CDR1 is MNHEY and CDR2 is SVGAGI in the germline V gene. Trimming removed 4 bases from V and 0 bases from J, with 7 bases in between. The CDR3 is made up of 14 amino acids. The CDR3 loop is CASSSGGSYNEQFF. CDR3 nucleotide sequence: TGTGCCAGCAGTTCCGGCGGCTCCTACAATGAGCAGTTCTTC.

The V gene is TRBV3-1 (or the pseudogene TRBV3-2), the J gene TRBJ2-5; the D gene is possibly TRBD1 (6 bases). Germline CDR1 and CDR2: LGHDT and YNNKEL (reference sequence). CDR3 length: 13 amino acids. The ends were cut back, 3 bases at V and 9 bases at J, with 14 bases in the middle. Written as DNA, the CDR3 is TGTGCCAGCAGCCAGGGGACATCCCCGGCCCAGTACTTC. Amino acid sequence: CASSQGTSPAQYF.

The chain joins TRBV9 to TRBJ1-2; 9 bases fit TRBD1. The CDR3 has 15 amino acids. V trimming: 2 bases; J trimming: 3 bases; junction bases outside the gene matches: 5. CDR1 and CDR2 from the germline V gene are SGDLS and YYNGEE. CDR3 DNA sequence: TGTGCCAGCAGCGTCACAGGGGGCATCGACTATGGCTACACCTTC. Amino acid sequence: CASSVTGGIDYGYTF.

This chain joins TRBV5-4 and TRBJ2-1; TRBD2 matches 9 bases. The CDR3 spans 16 residues. The V gene's germline CDR1 is SGHNT and CDR2 YYREEE (reference sequence). J lost 2 bases, V lost 0 bases, and 3 bases had no gene match. The CDR3 coding sequence is TGTGCCAGCAGCTTGGACCCTAGCGGGACCTACAATGAGCAGTTCTTC. Residues: CASSLDPSGTYNEQFF.

The chain has TRBV14 and TRBJ2-1, with 7 nucleotides matching TRBD2. This CDR3 comprises 15 residues. V trimming: 1 base; J trimming: 9 bases; junction bases outside the gene matches: 9. Germline V gene lookup returns CDR1 SGHDN and CDR2 FVKESK. This CDR3 is CASSQGALGEGEQFF. As DNA, the CDR3 is TGTGCCAGCAGCCAAGGGGCCCTCGGGGAGGGTGAGCAGTTCTTC.

This clone came up once. V gene TRBV13 combines with J gene TRBJ2-1; 11 nucleotides align to TRBD1. This CDR3 contains 15 residues. Germline trimming cut 5 bases from V and 8 bases from J; bases unmatched to any gene: 8. In germline, CDR1 is PRHDT, CDR2 FYEKMQ (reference sequence). The CDR3 spells CASSDRDRGVDEQFF. The CDR3 nucleotides are TGTGCCAGCAGCGACCGGGACAGGGGGGTCGATGAGCAGTTCTTC.

This clone was found once. This CDR3 is CASTEGYEQYF. The CDR3 bases are TGTGCCAGCACGGAGGGCTACGAGCAGTACTTC. The chain employs TRBV2 and TRBJ2-7; TRBD2 is a possible D gene (6 bases). Germline assignment: CDR1 SNHLY and CDR2 FYNNEI. Trimming pared 7 bases from V and 3 bases from J, leaving 7 bases between. The CDR3 extends over 11 amino acids.

Comment on this clone: Other DNA sequences of this sample code for an identical CDR3. The chain uses TRBV19 and TRBJ2-5; D might be TRBD2 (7 bases). Looked up from germline, CDR1 is LNHDA and CDR2 is SQIVND (reference sequence). V gave up 4 bases and J gave up 6 bases, with 15 bases separating them. The CDR3 has 14 amino acids. The CDR3 is CASSTSGGGQTQYF. In DNA form, the CDR3 reads TGTGCCAGTAGTACTTCGGGGGGCGGGCAGACCCAGTACTTC.

This clone occurred a few times. The rearrangement links TRBV5-1 to TRBJ2-3; the match to TRBD2 covers 11 bases. Germline-derived CDR1 and CDR2 are SGHRS and YFSETQ. The CDR3 runs 15 residues. J was trimmed by 2 bases and V by 4 bases; bases with no gene match: 3. The CDR3 spells CASSGGLAATDTQYF. CDR3 in DNA: TGCGCCAGCAGCGGGGGACTAGCGGCCACAGATACGCAGTATTTT.